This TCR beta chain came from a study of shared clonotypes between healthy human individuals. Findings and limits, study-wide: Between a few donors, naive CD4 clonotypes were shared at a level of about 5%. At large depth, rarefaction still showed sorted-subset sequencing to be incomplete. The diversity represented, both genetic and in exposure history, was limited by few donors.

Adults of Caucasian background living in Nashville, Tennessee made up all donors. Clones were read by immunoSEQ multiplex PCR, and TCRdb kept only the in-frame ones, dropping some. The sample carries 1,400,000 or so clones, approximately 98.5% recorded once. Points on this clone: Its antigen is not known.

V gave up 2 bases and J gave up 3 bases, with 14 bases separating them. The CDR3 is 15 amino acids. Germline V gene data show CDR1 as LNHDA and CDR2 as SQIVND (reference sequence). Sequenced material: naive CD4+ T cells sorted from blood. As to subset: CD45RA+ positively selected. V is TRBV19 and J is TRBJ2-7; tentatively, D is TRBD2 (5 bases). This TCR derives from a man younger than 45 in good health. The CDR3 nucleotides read TGTGCCAGTAGTATACGCCTAGCACCCTTCTACGAGCAGTACTTC. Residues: CASSIRLAPFYEQYF.